This is a list of T cell receptor beta chains from one sample in a study of cytomegalovirus exposure and HLA in healthy donors. Method: immunoSEQ multiplex PCR; TCRdb's copy keeps in-frame clones and lacks some. The table shows 66,000 or so clones, with more than 70% occurring only once. Material: PBMCs. The source of these receptors is a man between 25 and 39 years old in good health and CMV-seropositive. CDR3s include the opening cysteine and the closing phenylalanine or tryptophan. D genes are given only for firm matches. The size field is filled for only some rows; it gives once, few, many or a size class.

v_gene: TRBV19
d_gene: TRBD1
j_gene: TRBJ1-2
abundance: .
CDR3nt: TGTGCCAGTAGGAAGGGGGCGCCTGGCTACACCTTC
CDR3aa: CASRKGAPGYTF

v_gene: TRBV19
d_gene: .
j_gene: TRBJ2-7
abundance: .
CDR3nt: TGTGCCAGTAGTATAGAACCCCCGAGGCCGTACGAGCAGTACTTC
CDR3aa: CASSIEPPRPYEQYF

v_gene: TRBV4-2
d_gene: .
j_gene: TRBJ1-5
abundance: .
CDR3nt: TGTGCCAGCAGCCAAGATCCAGCTCACTTAGCTAATCAGCCCCAGCATTTT
CDR3aa: CASSQDPAHLANQPQHF

v_gene: TRBV7-2
d_gene: TRBD1
j_gene: TRBJ1-2
abundance: .
CDR3nt: TGTGCCAGCAGCTCGGACAGGGTCTCCTATGGCTACACCTTC
CDR3aa: CASSSDRVSYGYTF

v_gene: TRBV15
d_gene: .
j_gene: TRBJ1-4
abundance: .
CDR3nt: TGTGCCACCACCCGGGGTGGAGGTGGTGAAAAACTGTTTTTT
CDR3aa: CATTRGGGGEKLFF

v_gene: TRBV29-1
d_gene: TRBD1
j_gene: TRBJ2-1
abundance: .
CDR3nt: TGCAGCGGAGGACAGGGTAACAATGAGCAGTTCTTC
CDR3aa: CSGGQGNNEQFF

v_gene: TRBV29-1
d_gene: .
j_gene: TRBJ2-7
abundance: once
CDR3nt: TGCAGCGTTGGGACAGAAACGGGAGAGCAGTACTTC
CDR3aa: CSVGTETGEQYF

v_gene: TRBV5-4
d_gene: TRBD1
j_gene: TRBJ1-1
abundance: .
CDR3nt: TGTGCCAGCAGCTTCTTGGACAGGGACACTGAAGCTTTCTTT
CDR3aa: CASSFLDRDTEAFF

v_gene: TRBV6-5
d_gene: TRBD1
j_gene: TRBJ2-7
abundance: .
CDR3nt: TGTGCCAGCAGTCGACAGGGAACTAATGTCTACGAGCAGTACTTC
CDR3aa: CASSRQGTNVYEQYF

v_gene: TRBV4-3
d_gene: TRBD2
j_gene: TRBJ2-2
abundance: .
CDR3nt: TGCGCCAGCAGCCACCGGGAGGGCCGGGAGCTGTTTTTT
CDR3aa: CASSHREGRELFF

v_gene: TRBV7-9
d_gene: .
j_gene: TRBJ2-2
abundance: .
CDR3nt: TGTGCCAGCAGCCACAGCCTGAACACCGGGGAGCTGTTTTTT
CDR3aa: CASSHSLNTGELFF

v_gene: TRBV7-9
d_gene: .
j_gene: TRBJ2-2
abundance: .
CDR3nt: TGTGCCAGCAGCTTAGCTGGCCAGCTAGAGAACACCGGGGAGCTGTTTTTT
CDR3aa: CASSLAGQLENTGELFF

v_gene: TRBV18
d_gene: TRBD1
j_gene: TRBJ2-7
abundance: .
CDR3nt: TGTGCCAGCTCACTACGGACAGGGGGTGTCGACGAGCAGTACTTC
CDR3aa: CASSLRTGGVDEQYF

v_gene: TRBV6-5
d_gene: .
j_gene: TRBJ2-7
abundance: .
CDR3nt: TGTGCCAGCAGTTACCGGGGGTCTACTTACGAGCAGTACTTC
CDR3aa: CASSYRGSTYEQYF

v_gene: TRBV2
d_gene: .
j_gene: TRBJ2-1
abundance: .
CDR3nt: TGTGCCAGCAGTGAAGTTCGGGGAACCCATGAGCAGTTCTTC
CDR3aa: CASSEVRGTHEQFF

v_gene: TRBV19
d_gene: TRBD2
j_gene: TRBJ2-7
abundance: .
CDR3nt: TGTGCCAGTAGGGCTAGCGGGAGCTACGAGCAGTACTTC
CDR3aa: CASRASGSYEQYF

v_gene: TRBV9
d_gene: TRBD1
j_gene: TRBJ1-4
abundance: .
CDR3nt: TGTGCCAGCAGCGGTTTAACAGGGGAAGGGGAAAAACTGTTTTTT
CDR3aa: CASSGLTGEGEKLFF

v_gene: TRBV18
d_gene: .
j_gene: TRBJ2-1
abundance: .
CDR3nt: TGTGCCAGCTCCTCCGGGACACATGAGCAGTTCTTC
CDR3aa: CASSSGTHEQFF

v_gene: TRBV18
d_gene: TRBD2
j_gene: TRBJ2-1
abundance: once
CDR3nt: TGTGCCAGCTCACCGCCGGGACTAGCGGGATCCGGTGAGCAGTTCTTC
CDR3aa: CASSPPGLAGSGEQFF

v_gene: TRBV7-9
d_gene: .
j_gene: TRBJ2-3
abundance: .
CDR3nt: TGTGCCAGCAGCTTGAGACAGACAGATACGCAGTATTTT
CDR3aa: CASSLRQTDTQYF

v_gene: TRBV6-5
d_gene: TRBD1
j_gene: TRBJ1-1
abundance: .
CDR3nt: TGTGCCAGCAGTTCACAGGGGGCGGCTGAAGCTTTCTTT
CDR3aa: CASSSQGAAEAFF

v_gene: TRBV27
d_gene: .
j_gene: TRBJ1-1
abundance: .
CDR3nt: TGTGCCAGCAGTCCGCAACGCCGAGACACTGAAGCTTTCTTT
CDR3aa: CASSPQRRDTEAFF

v_gene: TRBV10-2
d_gene: TRBD2
j_gene: TRBJ2-3
abundance: .
CDR3nt: TGCGCCAGCAGTACCGGCCTCTCGGGAGGTTGGACAGATACGCAGTATTTT
CDR3aa: CASSTGLSGGWTDTQYF

v_gene: TRBV5-1
d_gene: .
j_gene: TRBJ1-2
abundance: once
CDR3nt: TGCGCCAGCAGCCCCACAGACTATGGCTACACCTTC
CDR3aa: CASSPTDYGYTF

v_gene: TRBV23-1
d_gene: TRBD1
j_gene: TRBJ1-2
abundance: .
CDR3nt: TGCGCCAGCAGTCAAGACAGGGGGCGGCACTATGGCTACACCTTC
CDR3aa: CASSQDRGRHYGYTF

v_gene: TRBV2
d_gene: .
j_gene: TRBJ2-1
abundance: .
CDR3nt: TGTGCCAGCAGTGCGTCTGCGGCCTCCTACAATGAGCAGTTCTTC
CDR3aa: CASSASAASYNEQFF

v_gene: TRBV28
d_gene: .
j_gene: TRBJ2-3
abundance: .
CDR3nt: TGTGCCAGCAACTCCCCGGGGGGCGGGACCCCTAAGGGAGATACGCAGTATTTT
CDR3aa: CASNSPGGGTPKGDTQYF

v_gene: TRBV7-8
d_gene: TRBD2
j_gene: TRBJ2-3
abundance: few
CDR3nt: TGTGCCAGCAGCTCCCACCGAACGGGAGGGCCAGATACGCAGTATTTT
CDR3aa: CASSSHRTGGPDTQYF

v_gene: TRBV7-2
d_gene: .
j_gene: TRBJ2-5
abundance: .
CDR3nt: TGTGCCAGCAGCTTAGGGCAGGGCTACCAAGAGACCCAGTACTTC
CDR3aa: CASSLGQGYQETQYF

v_gene: TRBV6-1
d_gene: .
j_gene: TRBJ1-2
abundance: .
CDR3nt: TGTGCCAGCAGTGAACCGGGGAGATATGGCTACACCTTC
CDR3aa: CASSEPGRYGYTF

v_gene: TRBV18
d_gene: TRBD2
j_gene: TRBJ2-3
abundance: once
CDR3nt: TGTGCCAGCTCACTGACTAGCGGGAGGGCCCAAGATACGCAGTATTTT
CDR3aa: CASSLTSGRAQDTQYF

v_gene: TRBV6-5
d_gene: TRBD1
j_gene: TRBJ2-4
abundance: .
CDR3nt: TGTGCCAGCAGCCCACAGGGGCTAGCCAAAAACATTCAGTACTTC
CDR3aa: CASSPQGLAKNIQYF

v_gene: TRBV10-3
d_gene: TRBD2
j_gene: TRBJ2-1
abundance: once
CDR3nt: TGTGCCATCAGTGAGGTAGCGGGAGACAATGAGCAGTTCTTC
CDR3aa: CAISEVAGDNEQFF

v_gene: TRBV27
d_gene: .
j_gene: TRBJ1-1
abundance: .
CDR3nt: TGTGCCAGCACCGGATTAAGGGGTTCGAACACTGAAGCTTTCTTT
CDR3aa: CASTGLRGSNTEAFF

v_gene: TRBV21-1
d_gene: .
j_gene: TRBJ1-4
abundance: few
CDR3nt: TGTGCCAGCAGCAAAGGAGGTAGACAGGGCCCTGAAAAACTGTTTTTT
CDR3aa: CASSKGGRQGPEKLFF